These T cell receptor beta chains were read from a single sample in a study of blood T cell repertoires in COVID-19. Profiling relied on immunoSEQ multiplex PCR, and the TCRdb table lists in-frame clones only, not all of them. This table has a few hundred thousand clones, 90% appearing once. The sample was peripheral blood. The source of these receptors is a woman in her forties with COVID-19, enrolled during active disease. CDR3s include the opening cysteine and the closing phenylalanine or tryptophan. The D gene is left open where the match is weak. Not every row has a clone size; where given, it reads once, few, many or a size class.

>TRBJ1-1|15|TRBV19|once|TRBD1
CASSINGQGDTEAFF
TGTGCCAGTAGTATAAATGGGCAGGGGGACACTGAAGCTTTCTTT
>TRBJ2-3|15|TRBV9|-|-
CASSVASVVTDTQYF
TGTGCCAGCAGCGTAGCTTCGGTAGTCACAGATACGCAGTATTTT
>TRBJ2-7|18|TRBV4-1|few|TRBD2
CASSQRLAQAVSSYEQYF
TGCGCCAGCAGCCAAAGACTAGCACAGGCGGTGAGCTCCTACGAGCAGTACTTC
>TRBJ1-2|15|TRBV7-2|-|TRBD1
CASSSYNRGKDGYTF
TGTGCCAGCAGCTCATACAACAGGGGAAAGGATGGCTACACCTTC
>TRBJ2-3|15|TRBV5-1|-|TRBD2
CASTAGTSGEITQYF
TGCGCCAGCACCGCCGGGACTAGCGGAGAGATAACGCAGTATTTT
>TRBJ1-5|15|TRBV4-3|-|-
CASSQESGDNQPQHF
TGCGCCAGCAGCCAGGAATCAGGCGACAATCAGCCCCAGCATTTT
>TRBJ1-1|16|TRBV19|-|TRBD1
CASRTQGQIMNTEAFF
TGTGCCAGTAGGACGCAGGGACAGATCATGAACACTGAAGCTTTCTTT
>TRBJ1-4|13|TRBV30|-|-
CAWDNGLGEKLFF
TGTGCCTGGGACAACGGGTTGGGTGAAAAACTGTTTTTT
>TRBJ2-1|14|TRBV29-1|-|TRBD2
CSVGTSGSFHEQFF
TGCAGCGTTGGGACTAGCGGGAGTTTCCATGAGCAGTTCTTC
>TRBJ1-2|16|TRBV18|-|TRBD1
CASSPSETGVIGGYTF
TGTGCCAGCTCACCATCCGAGACAGGGGTGATCGGGGGCTACACCTTC
>TRBJ2-3|16|TRBV9|-|TRBD2
CASTPELAGSRDTQYF
TGTGCCAGCACCCCTGAACTAGCGGGCTCCCGGGATACGCAGTATTTT
>TRBJ1-2|18|TRBV4-3|-|-
CASSQVSGSSDKTYGYTF
TGCGCCAGCAGCCAAGTCAGCGGATCCTCAGATAAAACCTATGGCTACACCTTC
>TRBJ2-7|11|TRBV28|-|-
CASSLLYEQYF
TGTGCCAGCAGTCTCCTCTACGAGCAGTACTTC
>TRBJ2-1|16|TRBV21-1|-|-
CASTQPTSGRCNEQFF
TGTGCCAGCACCCAACCGACTAGCGGGAGATGCAATGAGCAGTTCTTC
>TRBJ2-7|12|TRBV6-6|-|-
CASSHTGYEQYF
TGTGCCAGCAGCCACACAGGCTACGAGCAGTACTTC
>TRBJ1-2|15|TRBV6-2/TRBV6-3|-|TRBD1
CASSSLAQGLYGYTF
TGTGCCAGCAGTTCCCTTGCACAGGGGCTCTATGGCTACACCTTC
>TRBJ1-4|13|TRBV5-1|once|-
CASSLGAGEKLFF
TGCGCCAGCAGCTTGGGGGCCGGAGAAAAACTGTTTTTT
>TRBJ1-1|14|TRBV30|-|TRBD1
CAWRDRGWNTEAFF
TGTGCCTGGAGGGACAGGGGATGGAACACTGAAGCTTTCTTT
>TRBJ2-1|14|TRBV7-3|-|TRBD1
CASSLAGGANEQFF
TGTGCCAGCAGCTTAGCAGGGGGCGCGAATGAGCAGTTCTTC
>TRBJ2-1|11|TRBV30|-|TRBD2
CASSGYNEQFF
TGTGCCTCTAGCGGCTACAATGAGCAGTTCTTC
>TRBJ2-5|14|TRBV5-1|-|-
CASSDQAQIETQYF
TGCGCCAGCAGCGACCAAGCGCAGATAGAGACCCAGTACTTC
>TRBJ2-2|15|TRBV9|-|TRBD1
CASSLSQGVAGELFF
TGTGCCAGCAGCCTCTCTCAGGGGGTGGCCGGGGAGCTGTTTTTT
>TRBJ1-1|13|TRBV19|-|TRBD1
CASRGRGFTEAFF
TGTGCCAGTAGGGGCAGGGGGTTCACTGAAGCTTTCTTT
>TRBJ1-5|14|TRBV6-8|once|TRBD1
CASRDREGDGPQHF
TGTGCCAGCAGGGACAGGGAGGGGGACGGGCCCCAGCATTTT
>TRBJ2-1|17|TRBV11-1|-|TRBD2
CASSLARGGGSYNEQFF
TGTGCCAGCAGCTTAGCGCGGGGCGGGGGATCGTACAATGAGCAGTTCTTC
>TRBJ1-6|13|TRBV12-3/TRBV12-4|few|-
CASSQGSNSPLHF
TGTGCCAGCAGCCAGGGTTCGAATTCACCCCTCCACTTT
>TRBJ2-7|16|TRBV28|-|-
CASTQGRAGSSYEQYF
TGTGCCAGCACTCAAGGGCGGGCGGGGAGCTCCTACGAGCAGTACTTC
>TRBJ2-3|17|TRBV7-2|-|-
CASSLSIGGAAGDTQYF
TGTGCCAGCAGCTTATCGATCGGCGGGGCGGCCGGGGATACGCAGTATTTT
>TRBJ2-5|13|TRBV7-7|-|-
CASSLVLRETQYF
TGTGCTAGCAGCTTAGTTCTACGAGAGACCCAGTACTTC
>TRBJ2-2|13|TRBV11-3|once|-
CASSFGGAGELFF
TGTGCCAGCAGCTTTGGCGGAGCCGGGGAGCTGTTTTTT
>TRBJ2-7|14|TRBV20-1|once|-
CSASPSGGTYEQYF
TGCAGTGCTAGTCCTTCCGGGGGAACCTACGAGCAGTACTTC
>TRBJ1-1|15|TRBV28|once|-
CASSGETIGDTEAFF
TGTGCCAGCAGTGGGGAGACCATTGGGGACACTGAAGCTTTCTTT
>TRBJ2-3|15|TRBV7-3|-|TRBD2
CASSLGLAGGETQYF
TGTGCCAGCAGCTTAGGACTAGCGGGGGGAGAAACGCAGTATTTT
>TRBJ1-1|15|TRBV28|-|-
CASSLGAGMNTEAFF
TGTGCCAGCAGTTTAGGGGCGGGGATGAACACTGAAGCTTTCTTT
>TRBJ1-1|14|TRBV9|-|TRBD1
CASSLRQGPTEAFF
TGTGCCAGCAGCTTAAGACAGGGGCCCACTGAAGCTTTCTTT
>TRBJ2-2|17|TRBV28|once|-
CASSLFFGQGGPGELFF
TGTGCCAGCAGTTTATTTTTCGGACAGGGAGGGCCCGGGGAGCTGTTTTTT
>TRBJ1-1|14|TRBV3-1/TRBV3-2|-|-
CASRPELPNTEAFF
TGTGCCAGCAGACCTGAGTTACCGAACACTGAAGCTTTCTTT
>TRBJ2-7|13|TRBV29-1|once|TRBD1
CSVGDRGSYEQYF
TGCAGCGTAGGGGACAGGGGGTCCTACGAGCAGTACTTC
>TRBJ2-3|16|TRBV5-1|once|-
CASSLGRTPELYTQYF
TGCGCCAGCAGCTTGGGGAGGACTCCAGAGCTATATACGCAGTATTTT
>TRBJ1-4|16|TRBV4-3|-|TRBD1
CASSQDRTGLNEKLFF
TGCGCCAGCAGCCAAGACCGGACAGGCTTAAATGAAAAACTGTTTTTT
>TRBJ1-3|15|TRBV27|-|-
CASSLSWRAGNTIYF
TGTGCCAGCAGTTTATCGTGGAGAGCAGGAAACACCATATATTTT
>TRBJ2-1|17|TRBV27|-|TRBD2
CASSPGTSGGAIDEQFF
TGTGCCAGCAGTCCCGGGACTAGCGGGGGGGCCATAGATGAGCAGTTCTTC
>TRBJ1-1|13|TRBV7-8|-|-
CASSFLRDTEAFF
TGTGCCAGCAGCTTTTTGAGGGACACTGAAGCTTTCTTT
>TRBJ1-1|15|TRBV27|-|TRBD1
CASSFRDRGDTEAFF
TGTGCCAGCAGTTTCCGGGACAGGGGGGACACTGAAGCTTTCTTT
>TRBJ1-2|13|TRBV10-3|-|-
CAISESYTGGYTF
TGTGCCATCAGTGAGTCCTACACAGGAGGCTACACCTTC
>TRBJ1-5|12|TRBV12-3/TRBV12-4|-|-
CASQNRDQPQHF
TGTGCCAGCCAGAACAGGGATCAGCCCCAGCATTTT
>TRBJ2-1|14|TRBV7-7|-|TRBD2
CASSTGTSGYEQFF
TGTGCTAGCAGTACCGGGACTAGCGGTTATGAGCAGTTCTTC
>TRBJ1-6|16|TRBV5-1|-|-
CASSRNRVWENSPLHF
TGCGCCAGCAGCCGCAATCGAGTTTGGGAGAATTCACCCCTCCACTTT
>TRBJ1-4|17|TRBV3-1/TRBV3-2|-|-
CASSQDLSAENNEKLFF
TGTGCCAGCAGCCAAGATTTGTCGGCGGAGAATAATGAAAAACTGTTTTTT
>TRBJ1-1|14|TRBV19|-|-
CASRSSQGPSEAFF
TGTGCCAGTAGATCTTCTCAGGGCCCCTCTGAAGCTTTCTTT
>TRBJ2-1|15|TRBV7-3|-|-
CASSVGLAGYNEQFF
TGTGCCAGCAGCGTTGGCCTAGCCGGATACAATGAGCAGTTCTTC
>TRBJ1-6|19|TRBV4-3|-|TRBD1
CASSQEQTGYRGYNSPLHF
TGCGCCAGCAGCCAAGAACAGACCGGATACAGGGGCTATAATTCACCCCTCCACTTT
>TRBJ1-1|14|TRBV7-8|-|-
CASSSSHRDTEAFF
TGTGCCAGCAGCTCCTCCCATCGGGACACTGAAGCTTTCTTT
>TRBJ2-4|15|TRBV7-2|-|-
CASSLTVLAKNIQYF
TGTGCCAGCAGCTTAACAGTCTTAGCCAAAAACATTCAGTACTTC